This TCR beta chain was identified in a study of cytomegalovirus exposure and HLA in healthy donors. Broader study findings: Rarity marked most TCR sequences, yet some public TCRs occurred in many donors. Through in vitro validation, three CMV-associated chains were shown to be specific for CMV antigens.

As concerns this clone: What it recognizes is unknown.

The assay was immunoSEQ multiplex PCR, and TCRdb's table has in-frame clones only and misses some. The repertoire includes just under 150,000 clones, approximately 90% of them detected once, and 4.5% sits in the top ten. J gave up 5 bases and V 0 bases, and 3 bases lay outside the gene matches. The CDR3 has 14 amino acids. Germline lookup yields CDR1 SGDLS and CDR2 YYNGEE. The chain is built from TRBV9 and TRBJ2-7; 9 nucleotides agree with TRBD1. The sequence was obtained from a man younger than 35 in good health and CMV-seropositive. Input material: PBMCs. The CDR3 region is CASSVATGGDEQYF. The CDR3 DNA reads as TGTGCCAGCAGCGTAGCGACAGGGGGAGACGAGCAGTACTTC.